Listed below are T cell receptor beta chains from one sample, sequenced in a study of neurological immune-mediated disorders. TCRdb processed the 5' RACE reads anew with MiXCR; each CDR3 protein has one entry. The sample includes about 50,000 distinct CDR3 sequences, roughly 8.3% of them seen just once. Input material: PBMCs. These receptors were collected from a woman in her thirties or forties in good health. Each CDR3 is given with its conserved first and last residue. A D gene is named only where the DNA matches it firmly. Clone size is stated in some rows and not others, as once, few, many or a class when expanded.

clone_size,d_call,cdr3_length,v_call,j_call,cdr3_nt,cdr3_aa
many,.,15,TRBV24-1,TRBJ2-1,TGTGCCACCAGTGATTCAGGGCGGGGTTGGGATGAGCAGTTCTTC,CATSDSGRGWDEQFF
many,TRBD1,22,TRBV4-1,TRBJ1-1,TGCGCCAGCAGCCAAGGGGGGGGCAGGGGGCTTGCTCCGACAAGGCGCGGGACTGAAGCTTTCTTT,CASSQGGGRGLAPTRRGTEAFF
many,.,15,TRBV12-3/TRBV12-4,TRBJ1-2,TGTGCCAGCAGTTTAGGCAGGGGCCGGGGCTATGGCTACACCTTC,CASSLGRGRGYGYTF
many,.,16,TRBV20-1,TRBJ2-3,TGCAGTGCTAGAGATTTTACAGGCCTCGGGGCAGATACGCAGTATTTT,CSARDFTGLGADTQYF
many,.,15,TRBV6-5,TRBJ1-1,TGTGCCAGCAGTTACAGAGGCCAGGGGAACACTGAAGCTTTCTTT,CASSYRGQGNTEAFF
many,.,14,TRBV20-1,TRBJ1-5,TGCAGTGCCGCCAGGGGCTGGGGTAATCAGCCCCAGCATTTT,CSAARGWGNQPQHF
.,TRBD2,14,TRBV20-1,TRBJ2-3,TGCAGTGCGCGTAGCGGGAGCTGGACAGATACGCAGGATTTT,CSARSGSWTDTQDF
many,TRBD2,16,TRBV5-1,TRBJ2-2,TGCGCCAGCAGCTTGGACGGGGGGGCGAGGACCGGGGAGCTGTTTTTT,CASSLDGGARTGELFF
many,.,18,TRBV5-1,TRBJ2-3,TGCGCCAGCAGCTCAGGCCGGTCGTGGGGCAGGAACACAGATACGCAGTATTTT,CASSSGRSWGRNTDTQYF
few,TRBD1,13,TRBV10-3,TRBJ1-2,TGTGCCATCAGCATACAGGGGGCAGATGGCTACACCTTC,CAISIQGADGYTF
many,.,15,TRBV5-1,TRBJ1-4,TGCGCCAGCCGGGGGTCCGGTACAACTAATGAAAAACTGTTTTTT,CASRGSGTTNEKLFF
.,.,16,TRBV5-1,TRBJ1-1,TGCACCAGCAGCTTTCCCCAGGGCGCCCGAAACACTGAAGCTTTCTTT,CTSSFPQGARNTEAFF
many,TRBD2,16,TRBV4-2,TRBJ2-3,TGTGCCAGCAGCCAAAATGGCGGGGGAGCTACAGATACGCAGTATTTT,CASSQNGGGATDTQYF
many,.,14,TRBV20-1,TRBJ1-6,TGCAGTGCTTATAGGGGTTCCTATAATTCACCCCTCCACTTT,CSAYRGSYNSPLHF
few,TRBD1,16,TRBV24-1,TRBJ2-7,TGTGCCACCAGTGAGGCGACGACAGGGGGCCAGGGGGAGCAGTACTTC,CATSEATTGGQGEQYF
many,.,16,TRBV7-2,TRBJ1-4,TGTGCCAGCAGCTTAGAGGTGACACTCACTAATGAAAAACTGTTTTTT,CASSLEVTLTNEKLFF
.,.,13,TRBV12-3/TRBV12-4,TRBJ1-2,TGTGCCAGCAGTTTGACCCGGCAGTATGGCTACACCTTC,CASSLTRQYGYTF
many,.,12,TRBV3-1,TRBJ1-2,TGTGCCAGCAGCCAAACCGGGACCGGCTACACCTTC,CASSQTGTGYTF
many,.,13,TRBV6-6,TRBJ1-5,TGTGCCAGCAGAATACAGGGTTATCAGCCCCAGCATTTT,CASRIQGYQPQHF
many,.,11,TRBV7-8,TRBJ1-2,TGTGCCAGCCACGGCGGCTATGGCTACACCTTC,CASHGGYGYTF
many,TRBD2,14,TRBV20-1,TRBJ2-5,TGCAGTGCTAGAGAGGGACTAGCGACCGAGACCCAGTACTTC,CSAREGLATETQYF
many,.,14,TRBV6-5,TRBJ1-2,TGTGCCAGCAGCACAACCGGGGGGGCAAGGGGCTACACCTTC,CASSTTGGARGYTF
many,.,13,TRBV5-1,TRBJ2-1,TGCGCCAGCAGCGAGGACTTCTACAATGAGCAGTTCTTC,CASSEDFYNEQFF
many,TRBD1,15,TRBV24-1,TRBJ2-2,TGTGCCACCAGTGGCGGGACAGGGGTCACCGGGGAGCTGTTTTTT,CATSGGTGVTGELFF
many,.,15,TRBV7-3,TRBJ2-5,TGTGCCAGCAGCCCAAATCCGACAGTAGGAGAGACCCAGTACTTC,CASSPNPTVGETQYF
many,TRBD2,15,TRBV14,TRBJ2-2,TGTGCCAGCAGCCGACTAGCGGACTTCTCAGGGGAGCTGTTTTTT,CASSRLADFSGELFF
many,.,16,TRBV6-5,TRBJ2-2,TGTGCCAGCAGAAACCAGGGAGGTTTAAGTAGCGGGGAGCTGTTTTTT,CASRNQGGLSSGELFF
many,TRBD2,14,TRBV7-2,TRBJ2-2,TGTGCCAGCAGCTCTAGGACTAGCGTCGGGGAGCTGTTTTTT,CASSSRTSVGELFF
many,.,18,TRBV9,TRBJ1-2,TGTGCCAGCAGCGTAGCCGCCGAGCCCATCCTTACTAACTATGGCTACACCTTC,CASSVAAEPILTNYGYTF
medium-sized,.,15,TRBV13,TRBJ2-7,TGTGCCAGCAGCTTAGCATCGGGGTCACTAGCCGAGCAGTACTTC,CASSLASGSLAEQYF
many,.,15,TRBV6-2/TRBV6-3,TRBJ2-7,TGTGCCAGCAGTTATAGGGCGGGACATAACTACGAGCAGTACTTC,CASSYRAGHNYEQYF
many,.,13,TRBV5-1,TRBJ2-1,TGCGCCAGCAGCTTGGAGGCCCCCCAGCCGGAGTTCTTC,CASSLEAPQPEFF
many,.,13,TRBV10-3,TRBJ2-5,TGTGCCATCCGTGGGGGGCCGGAAGAGACCCAGTACTTC,CAIRGGPEETQYF
few,.,11,TRBV20-1,TRBJ2-5,TGCAGTACCGTCTTAGAAGAGACCCAGTACTTC,CSTVLEETQYF
many,TRBD1,14,TRBV5-1,TRBJ2-7,TGCGCCAGCAGCTGGGGCCGGGACAGGGGCGAGCAGTACTTC,CASSWGRDRGEQYF
many,TRBD2,16,TRBV11-1,TRBJ2-2,TGTGCCAGCAGCTTAGTAAGCGGGATGAACACCGGGGAGCTGTTTTTT,CASSLVSGMNTGELFF
.,TRBD1,13,TRBV12-3/TRBV12-4,TRBJ1-1,TGTGCCAGCAGGGGGGACAGGGCGACTGAAGCTTTCTTT,CASRGDRATEAFF
many,TRBD1,15,TRBV29-1,TRBJ1-1,TGCAGCGTCGAACCAGAGGGGGCCTCGGAAACTGAAGCTTTCTTT,CSVEPEGASETEAFF
many,.,13,TRBV9,TRBJ2-2,TGTGCCAGCAGCGTACGTTACACCGGGGAGCTGTTTTTT,CASSVRYTGELFF
.,TRBD1,14,TRBV14,TRBJ1-3,TGTGCCAGCAGTTCGGACAGGGCAACAAACACCATATATTTT,CASSSDRATNTIYF
many,TRBD1,15,TRBV2,TRBJ2-2,TGTGCCAGCAACAGCCGGACAGGGCTGGCCGGGGAGCTGTTTTTT,CASNSRTGLAGELFF
many,.,14,TRBV20-1,TRBJ2-3,TGCAGCGTAAACGACAGAGGGATCACAGATACGCAGTATTTT,CSVNDRGITDTQYF
few,TRBD1,17,TRBV6-2/TRBV6-3,TRBJ2-6,TGTGCCAGCAGTTATTCCCGGGACAGGGCCGGGGCCAACGTCCTGACTTTC,CASSYSRDRAGANVLTF
many,TRBD1,15,TRBV20-1,TRBJ1-2,TGCAGTGCTAGAGATCTCCGGACAGGGAACTATGGCTACACCTTC,CSARDLRTGNYGYTF
many,.,13,TRBV6-1,TRBJ2-5,TGTGCCGGGGACTTCGGGGGCACGGAGACCCAGTACTTC,CAGDFGGTETQYF
many,TRBD2,16,TRBV20-1,TRBJ2-3,TGCAGTGCTAGAGGAAACCCAGCGGGGGCAGGGGATACGCAGTATTTT,CSARGNPAGAGDTQYF
many,.,12,TRBV7-2,TRBJ2-3,TGTGCCAGCAGCTTGAGTGGTCGTACGCAGTATTTT,CASSLSGRTQYF
many,.,11,TRBV5-1,TRBJ2-1,TGCGCCAGCAGCTTCTACGGTGAGCAGTTCTTC,CASSFYGEQFF
many,.,11,TRBV21-1,TRBJ1-1,TGTGCCAGCAGCATTCCTTCTGAAGCTTTCTTT,CASSIPSEAFF
many,.,11,TRBV6-2/TRBV6-3,TRBJ1-1,TGTGCCAGCAGTTATGGGCCTGAAGCTTTCTTT,CASSYGPEAFF
medium-sized,.,13,TRBV5-1,TRBJ1-2,TGCGCCAGCAGCACAGGACAGAACTATGGCTACACCTTC,CASSTGQNYGYTF
many,TRBD1,13,TRBV7-2,TRBJ1-1,TGTGCCAGCAGCAAGGGGGCGATGACTGAAGCTTTCTTT,CASSKGAMTEAFF
many,.,15,TRBV4-1,TRBJ1-4,TGCGCCAGCAGCCTCTACAGCAGTACTAATGAAAAACTGTTTTTT,CASSLYSSTNEKLFF
many,TRBD1,16,TRBV6-2/TRBV6-3,TRBJ1-5,TGTGCCAGCAGTTACAAAGTTGGACAGGGAGATCAGCCCCAGCATTTT,CASSYKVGQGDQPQHF
many,TRBD1,13,TRBV20-1,TRBJ1-2,TGCAGTGCTACTTCCGGGACAGCCGAAGGCTACACCTTC,CSATSGTAEGYTF
many,TRBD1,16,TRBV5-1,TRBJ2-1,TGCGCCAGCAGCTTGGAGGGACAGGGGGCGTCCAATGAGCAGTTCTTC,CASSLEGQGASNEQFF
many,TRBD2,13,TRBV3-1,TRBJ2-7,TGTGCCAGCAGCCCTAGCGGGAGGAACGAGCAGTACTTC,CASSPSGRNEQYF
.,.,13,TRBV7-2,TRBJ1-1,TGTGCCAGCGGCTTACAGGGCGAAACTGAAGCATTCTTT,CASGLQGETEAFF
many,TRBD2,15,TRBV6-2/TRBV6-3,TRBJ2-3,TGTGCCAGCTTTAGCGGGCGATCCATCACAGATACGCAGTATTTT,CASFSGRSITDTQYF
many,.,15,TRBV3-1,TRBJ1-1,TGTGCCAGCAGCGAACCAAAGGGGAGGATCACTGAAGCTTTCTTT,CASSEPKGRITEAFF